The present TCR beta chain was sequenced within a study of PD-L1 blockade in urothelial cancer (dated by TCRdb to 2017 to 2019). At the level of the whole study: Every patient began therapy in 2014 and was given atezolizumab 1,200 mg intravenously every 3 weeks. About nine tenths of the roughly 29 patients were identified as males with urothelial cancer of bladder origin, and a prior smoking history was reported by 18 of 29 patients. Patients had an ECOG performance status of 0 or 1 and had received between 0 and 3 prior chemotherapy regimens. Blood samples were analyzed 3 weeks after the start of treatment (second dose) and 6 weeks after the start of treatment. Blood samples gave a median of 141,255 T cells and approximately 81,000 unique TCRs, with a median clonality of around 0.08. The study, an exploratory multi-omic analysis, examined somatic, immune and clinical correlates of response to PD-L1 blockade with atezolizumab in urothelial cancer. Pretreatment tumor samples and matched peripheral blood, collected serially before and after atezolizumab treatment, underwent TCR sequencing. Durable clinical benefit was defined as progression-free survival longer than 6 months, and TCR features were also tested against progression-free and overall survival. Whole exome sequencing and RNA sequencing of pretreatment tumors were performed alongside TCR sequencing in the same patients. Durable clinical benefit was achieved by nine patients but not by the remaining 20. Under 30 patients had pretreatment blood TCR-seq, around 24 had at least one posttreatment blood collection, and around 24 had tumor TCR-seq. What the study reported, not specific to this receptor: Because of the small sample size (n of about 29) and the many exploratory analyses performed, the results are intended to be regarded as hypothesis-generating. Greater expansion of tumor-associated TCR clones in peripheral blood 3 weeks after the start of treatment was observed in patients with durable benefit (n ≈ 22, p = 0.022). A pretreatment peripheral blood TCR clonality below the median was linked to improved progression-free and overall survival.

V drops 3 bases and J drops 0 bases, leaving 6 bases in between. According to the germline V gene, CDR1 reads ENHRY and CDR2 reads SYGVKD. The CDR3, cysteine through phenylalanine, is 15 amino acids long. Kept here is only the CDR3 DNA, which spans 45 bases and is read in frame from base 1. Each PCR received spiked-in synthetic TCR analog templates so that absolute template abundance could be estimated from read counts. The immunoSEQ assay was used to amplify TCRbeta CDR3 regions from genomic DNA with bias-controlled V and J gene primers. Sequencing of rearranged TCRbeta segments was performed at approximately 20X coverage. The paper's processing steps were these. Sequencing errors were corrected by clustering, and CDR3s were annotated against IMGT so that V, D and J genes could be assigned. Only productive TCRbeta rearrangements were used in downstream analyses, excluding out-of-frame or stop-codon sequences. Clonality was computed as one minus Shannon entropy normalized by the log of the number of unique productive sequences. Clones differing between time points or between blood and tumor were identified by Fisher's exact test with Benjamini-Hochberg correction at adjusted p below 0.01. The immuneACCESS repertoire file appears here via TCRdb, limited to in-frame rearrangements. These files lack a portion of the clones; in checked studies, under half of the deficit traces to unresolved V genes, and the cause of the others is not known. V and J calls and clone size are given by that table; D and trimming were obtained from the DNA. The sample table shows about 95,000 clones, and around 87% are seen once. The biggest ten clones account for 1.5% to 2% of the sample.

What the time point label conveys for this sample: pretreatment peripheral blood. The cohort included 25 to 35 patients with locally advanced or metastatic urothelial carcinoma who were treated at Memorial Sloan Kettering on a trial protocol. Peripheral blood mononuclear cells were collected from each patient pretreatment and during treatment, giving between 1 and 8 total time points per patient. The Qiagen DNeasy Blood extraction kit was used to purify genomic DNA from total PBMCs and tumor samples. PBMCs were collected pretreatment and during treatment, and were isolated and stored as previously described. Remarks on this clone: Its antigen specificity is not known. Qualities for individual bases were not recorded, and no much larger clone is one base off.

The specimen comprised PBMCs, sampled around atezolizumab (anti-PD-L1) treatment. The sequence links TRBV10-3 to TRBJ2-6, and the D gene may be TRBD1, 6 bases matching. The sequence was collected from a man in his sixties with urothelial cancer. The DNA sequence follows: TGTGCCATCAGTGAACAGGGCTCTGGGGCCAACGTCCTGACTTTC. It translates as CAISEQGSGANVLTF.